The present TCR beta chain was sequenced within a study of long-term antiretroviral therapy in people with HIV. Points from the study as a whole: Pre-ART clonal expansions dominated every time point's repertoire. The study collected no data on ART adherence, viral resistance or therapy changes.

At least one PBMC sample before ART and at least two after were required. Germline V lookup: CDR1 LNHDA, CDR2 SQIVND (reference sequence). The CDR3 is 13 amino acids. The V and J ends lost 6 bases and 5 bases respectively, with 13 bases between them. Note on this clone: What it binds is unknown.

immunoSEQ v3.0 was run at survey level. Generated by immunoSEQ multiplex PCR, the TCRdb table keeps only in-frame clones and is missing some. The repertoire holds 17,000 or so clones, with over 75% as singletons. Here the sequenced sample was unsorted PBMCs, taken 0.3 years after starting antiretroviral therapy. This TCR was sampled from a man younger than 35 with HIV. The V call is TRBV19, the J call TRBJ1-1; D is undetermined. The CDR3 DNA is TGTGCCAGTAGACTCCCCCAGCTAACTGAAGCTTTCTTT. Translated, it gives CASRLPQLTEAFF.